What follows are 21 T cell receptor beta chains derived from one specimen sequenced in a study of long-term antiretroviral therapy in people with HIV. At the survey level, the v3.0 immunoSEQ assay was run. Clones were read by immunoSEQ multiplex PCR, and TCRdb kept only the in-frame ones, dropping some. This sample has under 25,000 clones, with just over 90% found just once. This specimen was unsorted PBMCs, taken 7.6 years after starting antiretroviral therapy. The receptors originated from a woman between 35 and 50 years old with HIV.

V gene TRBV19 combines with J gene TRBJ2-7, with D perhaps TRBD1 (5 bases). The germline V gene has CDR1 LNHDA and CDR2 SQIVND (reference sequence). The germline V and J ends were trimmed by 3 bases and 2 bases, with 8 bases remaining between them. CDR3 length: 13 residues. Here the CDR3 reads CASSMGQAYEQYF. The CDR3 DNA sequence: TGTGCCAGTAGTATGGGGCAGGCCTACGAGCAGTACTTC.

The V and J genes are TRBV30 and TRBJ1-2; unclear D gene. The germline gives CDR1 GTSNPN, CDR2 SVGIG (reference sequence). Trimming cost V 0 bases and J 6 bases, with 11 bases left between them. CDR3 length: 13 amino acids. CDR3 coding DNA: TGTGCCTGGAGTGTCGGCGGTGGGAATGGCTACACCTTC. This translates into CAWSVGGGNGYTF. Using reference TRBV30 and TRBJ1-2 for the parts outside the CDR3, the full variable domain is SQTIHQWPATLVQPVGSPLSLECTVEGTSNPNLYWYRQAAGRGLQLLFYSVGIGQISSEVPQNLSASRPQDRQFILSSKKLLLSDSGFYLCAWSVGGGNGYTFGSGTRLTVV.

The chain combines TRBV5-1 with TRBJ2-5; 11 bases are shared with TRBD2. Trimming removed 0 bases from V and 3 bases from J; junction bases left unmatched: 7. Germline CDR1 SGHRS, CDR2 YFSETQ. There are 17 residues in the CDR3. The CDR3 sequence: CASSLGTIAGGKETQYF. The CDR3 region has the DNA TGCGCCAGCAGCTTGGGGACCATAGCGGGGGGGAAAGAGACCCAGTACTTC.

The V and J genes are TRBV10-3 and TRBJ2-5, with 9 bases aligning to TRBD1. V lost 3 bases, J lost 5 bases, and 7 bases stayed unmatched. In germline, CDR1 is ENHRY, CDR2 SYGVKD. The CDR3 is made up of 15 amino acids. CDR3 DNA sequence: TGTGCCATCAGTGACACAGGGGGCATGATGGAGACCCAGTACTTC. Translated, it gives CAISDTGGMMETQYF.

The chain is built from TRBV2 and TRBJ2-5; 7 bases agree with TRBD1. Germline CDR1 and CDR2: SNHLY and FYNNEI. Germline trimming cut 4 bases from V and 1 base from J; bases unmatched to any gene: 3. This CDR3 is 14 amino acids long. Here the CDR3 DNA reads TGTGCCAGCAGTGTGGGACAGTCCCAAGAGACCCAGTACTTC. Its protein product is CASSVGQSQETQYF.

The chain employs TRBV5-4 and TRBJ2-5, with 8 bases matching TRBD1. After removal of 3 bases from V and 9 bases from J, the junction contained 10 bases not matched to a gene. Germline V gene data show CDR1 as SGHNT and CDR2 as YYREEE (reference sequence). This CDR3 spans 14 amino acids. In DNA form, the CDR3 reads TGTGCCAGCAGCTCGACAGGGGCCGGAATGGCCCAGTACTTC. Amino acids: CASSSTGAGMAQYF.

The gene calls are TRBV6-6 and TRBJ1-1, with D unresolved. The CDR3 loop spans 13 amino acids. V was cut by 5 bases and J by 0 bases, with 7 bases left in between. Per germline, CDR1 MNHNY and CDR2 SVGAGI (reference sequence). The CDR3 nucleotides read TGTGCCAGCAGTCCAGGCTTGAACACTGAAGCTTTCTTT. Translation: CASSPGLNTEAFF.

CDR3 in amino acids: CASSFAGTSYNEQFF. CDR3 bases: TGCGCCAGCAGCTTTGCCGGGACAAGTTACAATGAGCAGTTCTTC. The chain combines TRBV5-1 with TRBJ2-1; D perhaps matches TRBD1 (6 bases). This CDR3 has 15 amino acids. Germline CDR1 and CDR2: SGHRS and YFSETQ. Trimming took off 2 bases at V and 4 bases at J, with 13 bases between the two ends.

The chain couples TRBV7-6 to TRBJ1-5; no definite D call. V dropped 5 bases and J dropped 5 bases, with 16 bases sitting between them. The length of the CDR3 is 15 residues. Germline assignment: CDR1 SGHVS and CDR2 FNYEAQ. The CDR3 loop reads CASSLGPSGDQPQHF. As DNA, the CDR3 is TGTGCCAGCAGCCTCGGGCCCTCCGGGGATCAGCCCCAGCATTTT. Using reference TRBV7-6 and TRBJ1-5 for the parts outside the CDR3, the full variable domain is GAGVSQSPRYKVTKRGQDVALRCDPISGHVSLYWYRQALGQGPEFLTYFNYEAQQDKSGLPNDRFSAERPEGSISTLTIQRTEQRDSAMYRCASSLGPSGDQPQHFGDGTRLSIL.

The J gene is TRBJ2-3, the V gene TRBV7-2, with 7 bases aligning to TRBD1. This CDR3 region has 16 residues. V was clipped by 3 bases and J by 0 bases; unmatched bases: 6. Germline V gene lookup returns CDR1 SGHTA and CDR2 FQGNSA. This chain's CDR3 is CASSFIQGSSTDTQYF. DNA of the CDR3: TGTGCCAGCAGCTTTATACAGGGGTCCAGCACAGATACGCAGTATTTT.

This clone was picked up one time. As DNA, the CDR3 is TGTGCCAGCAGCGTGACCGCCGGCAATCAGCCCCAGCATTTT. Translation gives CASSVTAGNQPQHF. The genes are TRBV9 and TRBJ1-5; D gene unclear. The germline V gene has CDR1 SGDLS and CDR2 YYNGEE. The CDR3 contains 14 residues. V lost 2 bases and J 2 bases, leaving 8 bases between the germline ends.

The V gene is TRBV4-1, the J gene TRBJ2-3; 13 bases are a match to TRBD2. The CDR3 sequence is 19 residues long. V was clipped by 4 bases and J by 3 bases; unmatched bases: 13. The germline V gene encodes CDR1 MGHRA and CDR2 YSYEKL. Written as DNA, the CDR3 is TGCGCCAGCAGCCCTGCAACCTACACTAGCGGGGGGGCAACAGATACGCAGTATTTT. Its protein is CASSPATYTSGGATDTQYF.

The sample holds a few counts of this clone. The J gene is TRBJ2-1, the V gene TRBV4-3, with D uncertain. V dropped 0 bases and J dropped 8 bases, with 5 bases sitting between them. This CDR3 has 12 residues. The germline V gene encodes CDR1 LGHNA and CDR2 YSLEER. The CDR3 sequence is CASSQDPDEQFF. As DNA, the CDR3 is TGCGCCAGCAGCCAAGACCCCGATGAGCAGTTCTTC.

J is TRBJ2-7 and V is TRBV5-6; D possibly corresponds to TRBD2 (6 bases). Germline V CDR1 and CDR2: SGHDT, YYEEEE. The CDR3 length is 12 residues. The ends were cut back, 2 bases at V and 5 bases at J, with 8 bases in the middle. The CDR3 loop reads CASSFGRNEQYF. The CDR3 nucleotides read TGTGCCAGCAGCTTTGGGAGGAACGAGCAGTACTTC.

V usage is TRBV6-9 and J usage is TRBJ1-5, with a weak D call TRBD1 (5 bases). The germline V gene encodes CDR1 MNHGY and CDR2 SVAAGI. The CDR3 loop spans 16 amino acids. V was trimmed by 8 bases and J by 4 bases, leaving 21 bases between them. Here the CDR3 DNA reads TGTGCCAGCCAAGGAAGTGTAGGTGGGGGAAATCAGCCCCAGCATTTT. This sequence encodes CASQGSVGGGNQPQHF.

The V call is TRBV15, the J call TRBJ1-1; TRBD1 is a possible D gene (5 bases). Trimming removed 5 bases at V and 3 bases at J, with 19 bases between. This CDR3 has 16 residues. Germline values: CDR1 LNHNV, CDR2 YYDKDF (reference sequence). The CDR3 DNA is TGTGCCACCAGCCTATTCGTTGGGGGAGTGGACACTGAAGCTTTCTTT. Amino acid sequence: CATSLFVGGVDTEAFF.

This chain links TRBV5-4 with TRBJ1-2; possibly TRBD1 for D (5 bases). The CDR3 consists of 16 residues. Germline V gives CDR1 SGHNT, CDR2 YYREEE (reference sequence). Trimming removed 4 bases at V and 1 base at J, with 17 bases between. The CDR3 protein is CASSTGPGGVNYGYTF. DNA of the CDR3: TGTGCCAGCAGCACGGGACCGGGTGGGGTTAACTATGGCTACACCTTC.

V and J are TRBV9 and TRBJ1-2; D unresolved. V was cut by 8 bases and J by 4 bases, with 18 bases left in between. The CDR3 has 14 residues. The V gene's germline CDR1 is SGDLS and CDR2 YYNGEE. The CDR3: CARGSERVSYGYTF. In nucleotides, the CDR3 is TGTGCCAGGGGCTCGGAGAGGGTGAGCTATGGCTACACCTTC. Full variable domain (missing parts from reference TRBV9 and TRBJ1-2): DSGVTQTPKHLITATGQRVTLRCSPRSGDLSVYWYQQSLDQGLQFLIQYYNGEERAKGNILERFSAQQFPDLHSELNLSSLELGDSALYFCARGSERVSYGYTFGSGTRLTVV.

For this clone: Germline and junction disagree at one end, which may indicate a read error. This chain uses TRBV7-7 with TRBJ2-2; tentative D call: TRBD2 (7 bases). Germline assignment: CDR1 SSHAT and CDR2 FNYEAQ (reference sequence). The CDR3 totals 16 residues. The CDR3 here is CASSPSGGEFAGELFF. CDR3 nucleotide sequence: TGTGCTAGCAGCCCCTCGGGGGGCGAGTTCGCCGGGGAGCTGTTTTTT. The variable domain in full, with the rest retrieved from reference TRBV7-7 and TRBJ2-2, is GAGVSQSPRYKVTKRGQDVTLRCDPISSHATLYWYQQALGQGPEFLTYFNYEAQPDKSGLPSDRFSAERPEGSISTLTIQRTEQRDSAMYRCASSPSGGEFAGELFFGEGSRLTVL.

The chain employs TRBV5-1 and TRBJ1-5; D uncertain. The CDR3 contains 15 residues. The germline V and J ends were trimmed by 4 bases and 0 bases, with 11 bases remaining between them. Germline-derived CDR1 and CDR2 are SGHRS and YFSETQ. CDR3 nucleotide sequence: TGCGCCAGCAGCCAAGATTTCGGTAGCAATCAGCCCCAGCATTTT. It yields the protein CASSQDFGSNQPQHF.

For the CDR3, the DNA is TGCGCCAGCAGCTTGGAGCCAGCGGGGGGGGGCACCGGGGAGCTGTTTTTT. Residues: CASSLEPAGGGTGELFF. The rearrangement joins TRBV5-1 to TRBJ2-2; 10 bases agree with TRBD2. CDR1 is SGHRS, CDR2 YFSETQ, per germline. Trimming at V came to 0 bases and at J to 4 bases, leaving 6 bases not matched to a gene. CDR3 length: 17 residues.